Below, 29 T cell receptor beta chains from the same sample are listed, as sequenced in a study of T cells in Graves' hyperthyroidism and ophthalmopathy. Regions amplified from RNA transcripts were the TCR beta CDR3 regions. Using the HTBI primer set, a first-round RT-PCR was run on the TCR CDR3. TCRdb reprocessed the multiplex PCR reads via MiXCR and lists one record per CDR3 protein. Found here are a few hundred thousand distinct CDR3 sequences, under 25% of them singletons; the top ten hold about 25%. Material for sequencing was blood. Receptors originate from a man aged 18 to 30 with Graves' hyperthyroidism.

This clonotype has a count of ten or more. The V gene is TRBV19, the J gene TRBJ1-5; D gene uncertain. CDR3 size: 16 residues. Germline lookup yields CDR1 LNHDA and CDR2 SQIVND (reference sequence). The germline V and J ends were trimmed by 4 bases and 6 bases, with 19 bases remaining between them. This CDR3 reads CASSTPTRERGQPQHF. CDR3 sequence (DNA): TGTGCCAGTAGTACCCCTACACGGGAACGGGGTCAGCCCCAGCATTTT.

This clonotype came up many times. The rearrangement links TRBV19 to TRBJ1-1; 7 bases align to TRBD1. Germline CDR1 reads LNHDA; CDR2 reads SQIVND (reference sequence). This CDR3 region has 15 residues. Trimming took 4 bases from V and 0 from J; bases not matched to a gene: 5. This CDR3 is CASSTTGMVNTEAFF. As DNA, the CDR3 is TGTGCCAGTAGTACGACAGGGATGGTGAACACTGAAGCTTTCTTT.

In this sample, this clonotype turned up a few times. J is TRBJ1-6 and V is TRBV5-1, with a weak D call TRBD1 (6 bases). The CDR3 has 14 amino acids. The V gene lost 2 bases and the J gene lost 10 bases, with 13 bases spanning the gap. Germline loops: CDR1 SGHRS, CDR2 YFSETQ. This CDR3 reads CASSFLQGNSPLHF. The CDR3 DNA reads TGCGCCAGCAGCTTCCTACAGGGAAACTCACCCCTCCACTTT.

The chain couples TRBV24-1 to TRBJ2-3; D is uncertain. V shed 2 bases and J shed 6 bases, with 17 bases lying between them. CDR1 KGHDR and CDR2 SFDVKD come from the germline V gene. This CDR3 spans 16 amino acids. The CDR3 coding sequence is TGTGCCACCAGTGATTCTCAGACCGCGCTTTCTGATACGCAGTATTTT. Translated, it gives CATSDSQTALSDTQYF.

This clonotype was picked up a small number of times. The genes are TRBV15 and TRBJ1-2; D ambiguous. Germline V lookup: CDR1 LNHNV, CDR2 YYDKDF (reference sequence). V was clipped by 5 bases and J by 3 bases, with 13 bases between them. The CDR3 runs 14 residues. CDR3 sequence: CATSRSRTDYGYTF. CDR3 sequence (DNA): TGTGCCACCAGCCGAAGTCGGACGGACTATGGCTACACCTTC.

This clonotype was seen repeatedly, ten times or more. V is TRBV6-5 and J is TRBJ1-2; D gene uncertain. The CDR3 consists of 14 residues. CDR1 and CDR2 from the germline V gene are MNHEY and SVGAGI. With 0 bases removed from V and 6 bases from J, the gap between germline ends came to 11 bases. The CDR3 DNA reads TGTGCCAGCAGTTACTCGACCGTCCGGGATGGCTACACCTTC. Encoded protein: CASSYSTVRDGYTF.

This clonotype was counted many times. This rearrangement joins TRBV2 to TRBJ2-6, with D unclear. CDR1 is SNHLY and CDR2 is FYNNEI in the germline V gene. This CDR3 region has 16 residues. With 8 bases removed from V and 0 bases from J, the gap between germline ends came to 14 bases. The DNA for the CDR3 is TGTGCCAGCCTCAGCCCGCTAGACTCTGGGGCCAACGTCCTGACTTTC. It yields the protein CASLSPLDSGANVLTF.

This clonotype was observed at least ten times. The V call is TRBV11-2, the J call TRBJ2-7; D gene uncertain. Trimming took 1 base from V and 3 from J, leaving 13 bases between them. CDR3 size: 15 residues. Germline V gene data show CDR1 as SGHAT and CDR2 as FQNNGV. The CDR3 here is CASSLVQVWGYEQYF. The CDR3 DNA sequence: TGTGCCAGCAGCTTAGTGCAGGTTTGGGGCTACGAGCAGTACTTC.

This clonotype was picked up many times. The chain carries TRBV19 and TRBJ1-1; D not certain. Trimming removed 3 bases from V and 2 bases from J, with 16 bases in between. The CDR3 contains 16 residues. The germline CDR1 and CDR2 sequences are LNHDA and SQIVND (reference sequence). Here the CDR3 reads CASSIGRASVNTEAFF. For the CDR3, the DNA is TGTGCCAGTAGTATCGGGAGGGCCTCGGTTAACACTGAAGCTTTCTTT.

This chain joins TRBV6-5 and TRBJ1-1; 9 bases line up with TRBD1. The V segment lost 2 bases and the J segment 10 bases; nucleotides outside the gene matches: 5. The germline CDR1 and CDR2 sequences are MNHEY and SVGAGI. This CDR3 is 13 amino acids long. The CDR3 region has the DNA TGTGCCAGCAGTTACAGGGACAGGGCAGGAGCTTTCTTT. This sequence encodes CASSYRDRAGAFF.

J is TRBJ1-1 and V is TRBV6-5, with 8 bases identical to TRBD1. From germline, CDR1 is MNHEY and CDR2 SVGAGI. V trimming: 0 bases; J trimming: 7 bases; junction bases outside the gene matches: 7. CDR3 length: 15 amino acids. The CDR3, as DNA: TGTGCCAGCAGTTACTCGCCAGGGGGCAAGGTTGAAGCTTTCTTT. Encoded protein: CASSYSPGGKVEAFF.

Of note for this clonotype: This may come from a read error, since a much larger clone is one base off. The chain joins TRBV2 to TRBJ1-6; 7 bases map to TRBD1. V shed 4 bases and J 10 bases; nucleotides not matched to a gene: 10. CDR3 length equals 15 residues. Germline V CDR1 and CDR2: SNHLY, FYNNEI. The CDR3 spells CASSARQGGGSPLHF. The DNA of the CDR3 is TGTGCCAGCAGTGCGCGACAGGGAGGAGGCTCACCCCTCCACTTT.

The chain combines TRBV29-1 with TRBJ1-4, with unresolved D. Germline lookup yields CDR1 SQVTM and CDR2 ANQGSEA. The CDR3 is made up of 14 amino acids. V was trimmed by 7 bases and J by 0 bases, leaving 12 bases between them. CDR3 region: CSDATAATNEKLFF. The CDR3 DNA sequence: TGCAGCGATGCCACAGCTGCAACTAATGAAAAACTGTTTTTT.

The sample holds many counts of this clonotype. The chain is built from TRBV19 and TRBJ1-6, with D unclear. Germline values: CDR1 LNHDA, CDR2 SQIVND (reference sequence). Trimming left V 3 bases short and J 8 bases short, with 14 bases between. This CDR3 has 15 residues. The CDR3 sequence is CASSIEDSSHSPLHF. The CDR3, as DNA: TGTGCCAGTAGTATCGAAGACTCTTCACATTCACCCCTCCACTTT.

CDR3 sequence: CASSQAIGYGYTF. The CDR3, as DNA: TGCGCCAGCAGCCAGGCCATCGGGTATGGCTACACCTTC. This rearrangement joins TRBV5-1 to TRBJ1-2; D is unclear. V gave up 4 bases and J gave up 5 bases, with 12 bases separating them. CDR1 SGHRS and CDR2 YFSETQ come from the germline V gene. The CDR3 totals 13 residues.

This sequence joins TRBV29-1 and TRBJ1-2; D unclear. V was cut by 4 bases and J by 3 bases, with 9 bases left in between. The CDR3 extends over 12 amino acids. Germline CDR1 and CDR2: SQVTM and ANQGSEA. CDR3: CSVAEDYYGYTF. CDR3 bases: TGCAGCGTTGCCGAGGACTACTATGGCTACACCTTC.

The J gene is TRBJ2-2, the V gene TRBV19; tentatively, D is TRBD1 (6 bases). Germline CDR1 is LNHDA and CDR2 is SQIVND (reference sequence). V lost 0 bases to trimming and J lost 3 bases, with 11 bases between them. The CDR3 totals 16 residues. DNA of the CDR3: TGTGCCAGTAGTATAGATAGGACAGCCTACACCGGGGAGCTGTTTTTT. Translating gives CASSIDRTAYTGELFF. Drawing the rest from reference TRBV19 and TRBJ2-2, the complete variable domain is DGGITQSPKYLFRKEGQNVTLSCEQNLNHDAMYWYRQDPGQGLRLIYYSQIVNDFQKGDIAEGYSVSREKKESFPLTVTSAQKNPTAFYLCASSIDRTAYTGELFFGEGSRLTVL.

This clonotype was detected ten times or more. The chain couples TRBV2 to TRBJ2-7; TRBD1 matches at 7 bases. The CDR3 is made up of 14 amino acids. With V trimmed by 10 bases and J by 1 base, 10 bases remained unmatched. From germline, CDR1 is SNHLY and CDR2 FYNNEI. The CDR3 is CANPDRVISYEQYF. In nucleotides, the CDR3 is TGTGCCAACCCAGACAGGGTGATTTCCTACGAGCAGTACTTC.

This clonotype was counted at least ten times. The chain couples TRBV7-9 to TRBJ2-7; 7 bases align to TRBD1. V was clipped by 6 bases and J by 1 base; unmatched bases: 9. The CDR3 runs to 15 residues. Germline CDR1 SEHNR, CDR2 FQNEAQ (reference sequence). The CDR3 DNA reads TGTGCCAGCAGACCTCGGGACAGCCCTTCCTACGAGCAGTACTTC. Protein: CASRPRDSPSYEQYF. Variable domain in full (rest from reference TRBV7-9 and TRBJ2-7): DTGVSQNPRHKITKRGQNVTFRCDPISEHNRLYWYRQTLGQGPEFLTYFQNEAQLEKSRLLSDRFSAERPKGSFSTLEIQRTEQGDSAMYLCASRPRDSPSYEQYFGPGTRLTVT.

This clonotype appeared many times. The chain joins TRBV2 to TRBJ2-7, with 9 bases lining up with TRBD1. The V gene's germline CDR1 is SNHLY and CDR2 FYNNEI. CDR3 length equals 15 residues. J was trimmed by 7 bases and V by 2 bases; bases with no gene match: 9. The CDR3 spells CASSENPGQGGEQYF. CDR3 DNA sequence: TGTGCCAGCAGTGAAAATCCGGGACAGGGAGGGGAGCAGTACTTC.

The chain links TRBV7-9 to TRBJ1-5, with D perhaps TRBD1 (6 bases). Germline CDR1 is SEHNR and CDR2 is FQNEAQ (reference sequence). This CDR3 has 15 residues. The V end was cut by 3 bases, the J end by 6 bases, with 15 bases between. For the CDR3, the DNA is TGTGCCAGCAGCTTTGACAGGAACCCCCCTCAGCCCCAGCATTTT. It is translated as CASSFDRNPPQPQHF.

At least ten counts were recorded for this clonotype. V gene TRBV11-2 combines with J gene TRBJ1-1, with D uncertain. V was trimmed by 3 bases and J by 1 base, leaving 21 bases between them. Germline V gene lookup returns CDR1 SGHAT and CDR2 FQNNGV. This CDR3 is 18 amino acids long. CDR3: CASSLHGRSAVSNTEAFF. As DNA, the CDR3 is TGTGCCAGCAGCTTGCACGGACGCTCGGCCGTATCGAACACTGAAGCTTTCTTT.

CDR3 in DNA: TGTGCCATCAGTGAGGCCCTCTCCGGACAGGGCTACGAGCAGTACTTC. Protein sequence: CAISEALSGQGYEQYF. The chain links TRBV10-3 to TRBJ2-7; 8 positions agree with TRBD1. Germline lookup yields CDR1 ENHRY and CDR2 SYGVKD. The CDR3 has 16 residues. Losses at the gene ends were 2 bases for V and 3 bases for J; bases not matched to a gene: 9.

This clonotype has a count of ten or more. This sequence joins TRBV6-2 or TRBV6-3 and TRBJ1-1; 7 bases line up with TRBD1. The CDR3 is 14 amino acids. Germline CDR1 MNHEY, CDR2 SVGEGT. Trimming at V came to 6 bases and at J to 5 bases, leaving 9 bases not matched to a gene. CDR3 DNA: TGTGCCAGCAGAAGAGCAGACAGGGAAACTGAAGCTTTCTTT. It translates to CASRRADRETEAFF.

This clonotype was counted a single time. The CDR3, as DNA: TGTGCCAGCAGTATTCCCGAGGGGCTGGGGGCTAACACTGAAGCTTTCTTT. Translation: CASSIPEGLGANTEAFF. This chain connects TRBV28 to TRBJ1-1; the D gene is possibly TRBD1 (6 bases). Trimming cost V 5 bases and J 2 bases, with 21 bases left between them. The CDR3 extends over 17 amino acids. CDR1 MDHEN and CDR2 SYDVKM come from the germline V gene. The variable domain in full, completed from reference TRBV28 and TRBJ1-1, reads DVKVTQSSRYLVKRTGEKVFLECVQDMDHENMFWYRQDPGLGLRLIYFSYDVKMKEKGDIPEGYSVSREKKERFSLILESASTNQTSMYLCASSIPEGLGANTEAFFGQGTRLTVV.

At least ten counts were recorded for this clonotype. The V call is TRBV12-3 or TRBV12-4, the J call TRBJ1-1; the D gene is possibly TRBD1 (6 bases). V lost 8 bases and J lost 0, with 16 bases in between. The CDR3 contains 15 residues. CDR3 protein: CASSEGGIMNTEAFF. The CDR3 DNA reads TGTGCCAGCTCGGAGGGGGGGATTATGAACACTGAAGCTTTCTTT.

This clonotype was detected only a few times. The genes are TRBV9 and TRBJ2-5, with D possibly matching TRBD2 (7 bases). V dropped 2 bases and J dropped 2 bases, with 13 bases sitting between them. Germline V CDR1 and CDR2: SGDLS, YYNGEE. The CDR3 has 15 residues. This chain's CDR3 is CASSVAGARQETQYF. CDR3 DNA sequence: TGTGCCAGCAGCGTTGCGGGGGCCCGGCAAGAGACCCAGTACTTC.

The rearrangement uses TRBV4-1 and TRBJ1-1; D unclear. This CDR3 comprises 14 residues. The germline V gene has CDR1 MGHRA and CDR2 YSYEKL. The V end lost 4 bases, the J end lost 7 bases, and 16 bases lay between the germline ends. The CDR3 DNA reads TGCGCCAGCAGCCTTAATGGGGTTTTTATTGAAGCTTTCTTT. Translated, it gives CASSLNGVFIEAFF.

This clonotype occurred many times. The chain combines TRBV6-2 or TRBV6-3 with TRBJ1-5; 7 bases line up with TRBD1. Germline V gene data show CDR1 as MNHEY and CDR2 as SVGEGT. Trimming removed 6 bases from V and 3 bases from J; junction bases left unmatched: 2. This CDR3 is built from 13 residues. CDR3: CASRGQLNQPQHF. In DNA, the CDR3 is TGTGCCAGCAGGGGACAGCTCAATCAGCCCCAGCATTTT.